The present entry profiles one T cell receptor (beta chain) with its context. Data came from immunoSEQ multiplex PCR; TCRdb stores just in-frame clones and leaves some out. The repertoire holds roughly 32,000 clones, with around 88% as singletons. This entry comes from a study of blood T cell repertoires in COVID-19. On the study more broadly: Sample material is recorded as cDNA or gDNA derived from T cells, B-cell-depleted T cells, or PBMCs.

The CDR3 loop spans 15 amino acids. Germline V gene lookup returns CDR1 MNHEY and CDR2 SVGAGI. V trimming: 6 bases; J trimming: 3 bases; junction bases outside the gene matches: 9. The clonotype originates from a human donor in a cohort sampled during active COVID-19. Sequenced material: peripheral blood. The rearrangement uses TRBV6-5 and TRBJ1-1, with 8 positions matching TRBD1. CDR3 loop: CASRLGRTGYTEAFF. CDR3 sequence (DNA): TGTGCCAGCAGACTCGGGAGGACAGGGTACACTGAAGCTTTCTTT.